The entry below gives a single T cell receptor (beta chain) sequence along with its context. The antigen is not known. This CDR3 is built from 13 residues. With 6 bases clipped from V and 3 bases from J, the junction kept 3 bases outside the gene matches. This entry is derived from a study of T cells after yellow fever vaccination. Study outcomes and limitations: It was a small share of clonotypes that appeared in both CD4 and CD8 compartments.

TCRdb reanalysed the 5' RACE reads using MiXCR and keeps one entry per CDR3 protein. Of 150,000 or so distinct CDR3 sequences listed, about 6.9% were seen once; the top ten hold approximately 0.59%. V usage is TRBV12-3 or TRBV12-4 and J usage is TRBJ2-7; 9 nucleotides align to TRBD1. Material: CD4+ T cells sorted from PBMCs, obtained 10 days after the yellow fever booster vaccination. This sequence was found in a man between 25 and 39 years old who received the YFV17D yellow fever vaccine. The DNA for the CDR3 is TGTGCCAGCAGGAGGACAGGGGACTACGAGCAGTACTTC. Protein product: CASRRTGDYEQYF.